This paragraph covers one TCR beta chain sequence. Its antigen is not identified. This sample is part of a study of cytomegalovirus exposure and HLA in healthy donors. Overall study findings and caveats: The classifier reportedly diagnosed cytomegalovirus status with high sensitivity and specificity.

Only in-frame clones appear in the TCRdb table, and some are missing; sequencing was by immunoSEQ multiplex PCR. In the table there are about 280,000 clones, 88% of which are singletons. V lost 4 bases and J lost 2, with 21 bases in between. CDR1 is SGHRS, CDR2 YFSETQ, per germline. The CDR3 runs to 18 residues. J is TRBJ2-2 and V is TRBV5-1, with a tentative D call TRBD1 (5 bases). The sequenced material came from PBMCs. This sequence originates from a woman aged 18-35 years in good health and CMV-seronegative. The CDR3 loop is CASSHTISRALNTGELFF. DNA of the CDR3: TGCGCCAGCAGCCATACTATAAGCAGGGCACTAAACACCGGGGAGCTGTTTTTT. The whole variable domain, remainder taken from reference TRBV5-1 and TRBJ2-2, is KAGVTQTPRYLIKTRGQQVTLSCSPISGHRSVSWYQQTPGQGLQFLFEYFSETQRNKGNFPGRFSGRQFSNSRSEMNVSTLELGDSALYLCASSHTISRALNTGELFFGEGSRLTVL.